This is a list of T cell receptor beta chains from one sample in a study of shared clonotypes between healthy human individuals. Sequenced by immunoSEQ multiplex PCR; TCRdb stores in-frame clones only, minus some. The data contain about 2.4 million clones, roughly 93% of them singletons. Sequenced material: naive CD4+ T cells from PBMCs. Receptors were obtained from a man between 18 and 29 years old in good health. Some clones in this sample may be carry-over from other donors' samples. The CDR3 runs from the conserved cysteine through the conserved F or W. D genes are given only for firm matches. The listing skips clone size in some rows; elsewhere it reads once, few, many or a size class.

TRBJ2-1 | TRBV7-3 | . | . | TGTGCCAGCAGCTTAAATACAGGGCTATACAATGAGCAGTTCTTC | CASSLNTGLYNEQFF
TRBJ2-7 | TRBV5-6 | TRBD2 | . | TGTGCCAGCAGCCACCAACTAGCGGGAGAATCCGAGCAGTACTTC | CASSHQLAGESEQYF
TRBJ2-3 | TRBV28 | TRBD1 | once | TGTGCCAGCAGCTATAACAGGGGGCAGACAGATACGCAGTATTTT | CASSYNRGQTDTQYF
TRBJ1-2 | TRBV2 | . | few | TGTGCCAGCAGTGTTCGAGACATTCGGCATGGCTACACCTTC | CASSVRDIRHGYTF
TRBJ2-3 | TRBV7-2 | TRBD1 | . | TGTGCCAGCAGCCCCGAAGGGGGCTACTCAGATACGCAGTATTTT | CASSPEGGYSDTQYF
TRBJ2-2 | TRBV7-9 | TRBD2 | few | TGTGCCAGCAGCTCTAGCGGGATAAGAACCGGGGAGCTGTTTTTT | CASSSSGIRTGELFF
TRBJ2-7 | TRBV20-1 | TRBD2 | once | TGCAGTGCCCCTGCGGGGGACGAGCAGTACTTC | CSAPAGDEQYF
TRBJ1-2 | TRBV6-6 | . | . | TGTGCCAGCAGTTACGAACAGATCTATGGCTACACCTTC | CASSYEQIYGYTF
TRBJ1-1 | TRBV19 | . | . | TGTGCCAGTAGTATCGTCATCATGAACACTGAAGCTTTCTTT | CASSIVIMNTEAFF
TRBJ1-5 | TRBV5-6 | . | . | TGTGCCAGCAGCTTGGGGACCCGGGACCCACCTCAGCCCCAGCATTTT | CASSLGTRDPPQPQHF
TRBJ2-5 | TRBV30 | . | . | TGTGCCTGGAGTCAAACGCAAGAGACCCAGTACTTC | CAWSQTQETQYF
TRBJ1-1 | TRBV4-1 | . | . | TGCGCCAGCAGCCAAGATCCTCCGCGGCAGGGGCCATCTTTTTCTACTGAAGCTTTCTTT | CASSQDPPRQGPSFSTEAFF
TRBJ1-5 | TRBV30 | . | . | TGTGCCTGGAGTGTACCCCGGGGGCAGATCAATCAGCCCCAGCATTTT | CAWSVPRGQINQPQHF
TRBJ2-3 | TRBV7-3 | TRBD2 | . | TGTGCCAGCAGCTTGGGGACTAGCAGAGATACGCAGTATTTT | CASSLGTSRDTQYF
TRBJ1-5 | TRBV19 | . | . | TGTGCCAGTAGTATCGCTACCGGGGGGGTTCAGCCCCAGCATTTT | CASSIATGGVQPQHF
TRBJ2-7 | TRBV5-1 | . | . | TGCGCCAGCAGCTTAACACCCTCGGCCTACGAGCAGTACTTC | CASSLTPSAYEQYF
TRBJ1-5 | TRBV28 | . | . | TGTGCGAGCAACAGGGATAGCAATCAGCCCCAGCATTTT | CASNRDSNQPQHF
TRBJ1-2 | TRBV5-1 | TRBD1 | . | TGCGCCAGCAGCCTCGGACAGGTCCCCTATGGCTACACCTTC | CASSLGQVPYGYTF
TRBJ2-1 | TRBV5-1 | TRBD2 | once | TGCGCCAGCAGCTTGAGGACTAGCGGGGGTGGTAGAGGCGAGCAGTTCTTC | CASSLRTSGGGRGEQFF
TRBJ2-3 | TRBV5-1 | TRBD2 | . | TGCGCCAGCAGCCCGGGGACTAGCGGCAGCACAGATACGCAGTATTTT | CASSPGTSGSTDTQYF
TRBJ2-1 | TRBV19 | . | . | TGTGCCAGTCACCGAATTCCGCAGTATTACAATGAGCAGTTCTTC | CASHRIPQYYNEQFF
TRBJ1-1 | TRBV7-2 | . | . | TGTGCCAGCAGCGCCGACGGATACACTGAAGCTTTCTTT | CASSADGYTEAFF
TRBJ2-3 | TRBV19 | . | . | TGTGCCAGTAGGGAGACAGGGACTATTGATACGCAGTATTTT | CASRETGTIDTQYF
TRBJ1-4 | TRBV6-6 | . | . | TGTGCCAGCAGTCCGAGGTGGCGACCGATTGAAAAACTGTTTTTT | CASSPRWRPIEKLFF
TRBJ2-7 | TRBV5-1 | TRBD2 | . | TGCGCCAGCAGCACTACCGGGACTAGTAGCTACGAGCAGTACTTC | CASSTTGTSSYEQYF
TRBJ2-7 | TRBV30 | . | . | TGTGCCTGGAGTCCACGAACAGCCTACGAGCAGTACTTC | CAWSPRTAYEQYF
TRBJ2-7 | TRBV5-1 | . | once | TGCGCCAGCAGCTTGTATGGGGCGGGCCCCTCCTACGAGCAGTACTTC | CASSLYGAGPSYEQYF
TRBJ1-2 | TRBV10-3 | . | . | TGTGCCATCACAAGACAGCTCGATAACTATGGCTACACCTTC | CAITRQLDNYGYTF
TRBJ2-7 | TRBV7-8 | . | . | TGTGCCAGCACCGGTCTAGCGTACTCCTACGAGCAGTACTTC | CASTGLAYSYEQYF
TRBJ2-1 | TRBV10-3 | TRBD2 | . | TGTGCCATCAGCGGACTAGCGGGAGCCTACAATGAGCAGTTCTTC | CAISGLAGAYNEQFF
TRBJ2-7 | TRBV25-1 | . | . | TGTGCCAGCAGTTTCGCGGGCTACGAGCAGTACTTC | CASSFAGYEQYF
TRBJ2-1 | TRBV12-5 | TRBD2 | . | TGTGCTAGTGGTTTGGTACCCGGGACTAGCGGGGCCAATGAGCAGTTCTTC | CASGLVPGTSGANEQFF
TRBJ2-1 | TRBV9 | . | . | TGTGCCAGCAGCGTAGGACAGCCCTACAATGAGCAGTTCTTC | CASSVGQPYNEQFF
TRBJ2-2 | TRBV7-9 | . | once | TGTGCCAGCAGCAGAGACTTCGGGGGGAACACCGGGGAGCTGTTTTTT | CASSRDFGGNTGELFF
TRBJ2-7 | TRBV25-1 | . | . | TGTGCCAGCAGTGACTTGGGTCGGGGATACGAGCAGTACTTC | CASSDLGRGYEQYF
TRBJ1-5 | TRBV5-1 | . | . | TGCGCCAGCAGCACAGGGTCCCGAGGACAGCCCCAGCATTTT | CASSTGSRGQPQHF
TRBJ1-2 | TRBV11-2 | . | . | TGTGCCAGCAGCTTGCGAGGATCCAACTATGGCTACACCTTC | CASSLRGSNYGYTF
TRBJ2-2 | TRBV6-1 | TRBD1 | . | TGTGCCAGCAGGTCAACAGGGGGCCACGGGGAGCTGTTTTTT | CASRSTGGHGELFF
TRBJ2-2 | TRBV5-1 | TRBD2 | . | TGCGCCAGCACGCACTTCGCGGGAGCCGGCACCGGGGAGCTGTTTTTT | CASTHFAGAGTGELFF
TRBJ1-1 | TRBV2 | TRBD1 | once | TGTGCCAGCATCGTCCGACAGGGGGCTACTGAAGCTTTCTTT | CASIVRQGATEAFF